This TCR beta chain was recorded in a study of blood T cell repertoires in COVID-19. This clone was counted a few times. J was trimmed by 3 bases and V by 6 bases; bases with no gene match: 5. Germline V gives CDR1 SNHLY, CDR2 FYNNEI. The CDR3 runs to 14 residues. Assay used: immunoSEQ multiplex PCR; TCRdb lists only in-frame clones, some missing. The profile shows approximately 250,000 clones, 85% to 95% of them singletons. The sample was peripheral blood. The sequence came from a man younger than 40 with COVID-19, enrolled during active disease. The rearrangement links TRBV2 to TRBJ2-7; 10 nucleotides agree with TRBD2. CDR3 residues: CASSLAGELYEQYF. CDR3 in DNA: TGTGCCAGCAGCCTAGCGGGGGAGCTCTACGAGCAGTACTTC.